The 27 T cell receptor beta chains reported below all come from one sample, sequenced in a study of blood T cell repertoires in COVID-19. TCRdb keeps only in-frame clones here, not all; method: immunoSEQ multiplex PCR. Of approximately 220,000 clones listed, about 84% are singletons. Input material: PBMCs or T cells enriched from blood (not recorded which). The source is a woman in her forties with acute COVID-19.

The chain joins TRBV18 to TRBJ1-2, with D possibly TRBD1 on 6 matching bases. Germline loops: CDR1 KGHSH, CDR2 LQKENI. Deletions cut 3 bases from V and 5 bases from J, with 13 bases between. The CDR3 contains 14 residues. The CDR3 spells CASSPKQGAYGYTF. CDR3 bases: TGTGCCAGCTCACCCAAACAGGGTGCGTATGGCTACACCTTC.

To note about this clone: Distinct nucleotide sequences in the sample also encode this CDR3. The CDR3 DNA reads TGTGCCAGCAGCTTAGCGGGGGGGGGCGGCCAGCCCCAGCATTTT. Its translation: CASSLAGGGGQPQHF. This chain links TRBV7-2 with TRBJ1-5; D is possibly TRBD1 (6 bases). V gave up 0 bases and J gave up 7 bases, with 13 bases separating them. This CDR3 is built from 15 residues. CDR1 is SGHTA, CDR2 FQGNSA, per germline.

The chain carries TRBV7-3 and TRBJ2-7; TRBD1 matches at 8 bases. The CDR3 contains 13 residues. The germline V gene has CDR1 SGHTA and CDR2 FQGTGA. J was trimmed by 3 bases and V by 3 bases; bases with no gene match: 1. The CDR3 here is CASSLDRVYEQYF. In DNA, the CDR3 is TGTGCCAGCAGCTTGGACAGGGTCTACGAGCAGTACTTC.

The chain is built from TRBV9 and TRBJ2-3; TRBD2 is a possible D gene (6 bases). V dropped 3 bases and J dropped 4 bases, with 21 bases sitting between them. Germline-derived CDR1 and CDR2 are SGDLS and YYNGEE. CDR3 length: 17 amino acids. Here the CDR3 reads CASSGSAGGMMADTQYF. CDR3 nucleotide sequence: TGTGCCAGCAGCGGGTCCGCCGGGGGTATGATGGCAGATACGCAGTATTTT.

The rearrangement uses TRBV9 and TRBJ1-2; D possibly corresponds to TRBD1 (5 bases). Germline CDR1 reads SGDLS; CDR2 reads YYNGEE. V lost 1 base and J lost 4, with 8 bases in between. The CDR3 spans 13 residues. CDR3: CASSVQGGYGYTF. In DNA, the CDR3 is TGTGCCAGCAGCGTACAGGGAGGCTATGGCTACACCTTC.

CDR3: CASSFAPPGTLGDEQYF. In nucleotides, the CDR3 is TGTGCCAGCAGTTTTGCCCCGCCCGGGACTCTCGGGGACGAGCAGTACTTC. The rearrangement uses TRBV28 and TRBJ2-7, with TRBD2 as a possible D gene (6 bases). Trimming pared 3 bases from V and 5 bases from J, leaving 23 bases between. The CDR3 is 17 residues long. The germline V gene encodes CDR1 MDHEN and CDR2 SYDVKM.

The chain joins TRBV7-9 to TRBJ1-5; D is unclear. Per germline, CDR1 SEHNR and CDR2 FQNEAQ (reference sequence). Trimming pared 1 base from V and 5 bases from J, leaving 15 bases between. The CDR3 is 16 residues long. Here the CDR3 reads CASSLGAGTRHQPQHF. The CDR3 DNA sequence: TGTGCCAGCAGCTTAGGGGCAGGCACTCGGCATCAGCCCCAGCATTTT.

The chain has TRBV28 and TRBJ2-2; 13 nucleotides agree with TRBD2. V lost 5 bases to trimming and J lost 6 bases; unmatched junction nucleotides: 12. This CDR3 contains 18 residues. In germline, CDR1 is MDHEN, CDR2 SYDVKM. DNA for the CDR3: TGTGCCAGCAGTATCGGACTAGCGGGAGTTAGGGGCGCCGGGGAGCTGTTTTTT. The encoded protein is CASSIGLAGVRGAGELFF.

This clone was detected only once. This rearrangement joins TRBV29-1 to TRBJ2-5, with D maybe TRBD1 (6 bases). In germline, CDR1 is SQVTM, CDR2 ANQGSEA. CDR3 length: 14 residues. With 2 bases removed from V and 6 bases from J, the gap between germline ends came to 16 bases. CDR3 amino acids: CSVETPWGQQTQYF. CDR3 sequence (DNA): TGCAGCGTTGAAACCCCGTGGGGGCAACAGACCCAGTACTTC.

This sequence joins TRBV6-5 and TRBJ1-5; maybe TRBD1 (6 bases). Germline CDR1 is MNHEY and CDR2 is SVGAGI. The germline V and J ends were trimmed by 6 bases and 7 bases, with 19 bases remaining between them. CDR3 size: 15 residues. The CDR3 bases are TGTGCCAGCAGCCGAAGTGGGGGGGCGAGACAGCCCCAGCATTTT. Translating it yields CASSRSGGARQPQHF.

This rearrangement joins TRBV24-1 to TRBJ2-7; D perhaps matches TRBD2 (6 bases). The V end lost 2 bases, the J end lost 6 bases, and 19 bases lay between the germline ends. The CDR3 extends over 16 amino acids. CDR1 is KGHDR and CDR2 is SFDVKD in the germline V gene. Written as DNA, the CDR3 is TGTGCCACCAGTGATTCCCCGGGACTTTCTTATGGCGAGCAGTACTTC. It is translated as CATSDSPGLSYGEQYF.

The rearrangement uses TRBV29-1 and TRBJ1-1; TRBD1 might be the D (6 bases). V gave up 3 bases and J gave up 0 bases, with 11 bases separating them. The CDR3 totals 14 residues. CDR1 is SQVTM, CDR2 ANQGSEA, per germline. The DNA for the CDR3 is TGCAGCGTTGATAGGGGGAAGGTGAACACTGAAGCTTTCTTT. Protein product: CSVDRGKVNTEAFF.

This chain joins TRBV14 and TRBJ2-2, with a weak D call TRBD2 (6 bases). Germline CDR1 and CDR2: SGHDN and FVKESK. The V and J ends lost 1 base and 4 bases respectively, with 10 bases between them. CDR3 length equals 15 residues. The CDR3 DNA follows: TGTGCCAGCAGCCAAGTTTTGGGGGGCACCGGGGAGCTGTTTTTT. As protein: CASSQVLGGTGELFF.

This sequence joins TRBV5-1 and TRBJ2-5; TRBD2 aligns across 9 bases. V lost 5 bases to trimming and J lost 3 bases; unmatched junction nucleotides: 5. This CDR3 is built from 14 residues. Germline V gene data show CDR1 as SGHRS and CDR2 as YFSETQ. In DNA form, the CDR3 reads TGCGCCAGCAGTCGACTAGCGGATAAAGAGACCCAGTACTTC. Translation gives CASSRLADKETQYF.

The chain has TRBV29-1 and TRBJ2-7; TRBD1 matches 12 bases. The CDR3 has 13 amino acids. The V segment lost 7 bases and the J segment 6 bases; nucleotides outside the gene matches: 7. Germline CDR1 reads SQVTM; CDR2 reads ANQGSEA. The CDR3 protein is CSGGGTGGAEQYF. DNA for the CDR3: TGCAGCGGGGGGGGGACAGGGGGCGCCGAGCAGTACTTC.

CDR3 in amino acids: CASSPQDRGVDEQYF. The CDR3 nucleotides are TGCGCCAGCAGCCCCCAGGACAGGGGGGTGGACGAGCAGTACTTC. The V call is TRBV5-1, the J call TRBJ2-7; 10 nucleotides align to TRBD1. The germline gives CDR1 SGHRS, CDR2 YFSETQ. This CDR3 has 15 residues. The J segment lost 5 bases and the V segment lost 4 bases, leaving 9 bases of the junction unmatched.

This clone appeared once. V and J are TRBV6-5 and TRBJ1-1; D unresolved. CDR3 length equals 13 residues. CDR1 is MNHEY, CDR2 SVGAGI, per germline. V lost 2 bases and J 4 bases, leaving 8 bases between the germline ends. CDR3 bases: TGTGCCAGCAGTTACGCAACAGCCACTGAAGCTTTCTTT. Protein product: CASSYATATEAFF.

This chain links TRBV7-3 with TRBJ1-2; tentative D call: TRBD1 (5 bases). Trimming took off 1 base at V and 7 bases at J, with 16 bases between the two ends. This CDR3 has 15 residues. Germline loops: CDR1 SGHTA, CDR2 FQGTGA. DNA for the CDR3: TGTGCCAGCAGCTTAAATGGTCAGGGAACGGGTGGCTACACCTTC. Its translation is CASSLNGQGTGGYTF.

V is TRBV6-2 or TRBV6-3 and J is TRBJ2-3; 8 bases match TRBD2. Germline trimming cut 2 bases from V and 5 bases from J; bases unmatched to any gene: 9. The CDR3 consists of 16 residues. From germline, CDR1 is MNHEY and CDR2 SVGEGT. CDR3 bases: TGTGCCAGCAGTTACGGCATCCGGGAGGGCCAAGATACGCAGTATTTT. Translating it yields CASSYGIREGQDTQYF.

The chain has TRBV5-1 and TRBJ2-5; maybe TRBD1 (6 bases). Trimming left V 3 bases short and J 3 bases short, with 9 bases between. CDR1 is SGHRS, CDR2 YFSETQ, per germline. The CDR3 sequence is 13 residues long. The CDR3, as DNA: TGCGCCAGCAGCTGGGGGCTAGAAGAGACCCAGTACTTC. Translated: CASSWGLEETQYF.

In this sample, this clone turned up a few times. This sequence joins TRBV9 and TRBJ2-2; no definite D call. Trimming removed 0 bases from V and 3 bases from J, with 6 bases in between. Looked up from germline, CDR1 is SGDLS and CDR2 is YYNGEE. This CDR3 is 14 amino acids long. The CDR3 loop reads CASSVDTYTGELFF. CDR3 in DNA: TGTGCCAGCAGCGTAGACACCTACACCGGGGAGCTGTTTTTT.

V is TRBV5-1 and J is TRBJ2-1, with 13 bases identical to TRBD2. The CDR3 sequence is 17 residues long. With V trimmed by 4 bases and J by 2 bases, 6 bases remained unmatched. Germline-derived CDR1 and CDR2 are SGHRS and YFSETQ. CDR3 in DNA: TGCGCCAGCAGCGTGATTACTAGCGGGAGGGCCTACAATGAGCAGTTCTTC. Translating it yields CASSVITSGRAYNEQFF.

The J gene is TRBJ2-7, the V gene TRBV27; TRBD1 agrees at 8 bases. The germline CDR1 and CDR2 sequences are MNHEY and SMNVEV (reference sequence). This CDR3 has 12 residues. V shed 6 bases, J shed 6 bases, and the junction held 4 bases outside the gene matches. This CDR3 reads CASSETGAEQYF. CDR3 sequence (DNA): TGTGCCAGCAGCGAGACAGGGGCCGAGCAGTACTTC.

The chain uses TRBV6-5 and TRBJ1-4; 7 bases are shared with TRBD1. V gave up 6 bases and J gave up 7 bases; unmatched junction bases: 8. The germline CDR1 and CDR2 sequences are MNHEY and SVGAGI. CDR3 size: 14 residues. The CDR3 region has the DNA TGTGCCAGCAGCCGAAGACAGGGCGGTGAAAAACTGTTTTTT. Protein: CASSRRQGGEKLFF.

J is TRBJ2-1 and V is TRBV5-1; 8 bases match TRBD2. The CDR3 has 14 amino acids. J was trimmed by 15 bases and V by 0 bases; bases with no gene match: 11. From germline, CDR1 is SGHRS and CDR2 YFSETQ. CDR3 sequence reads: CASSLALADNERFF. In DNA form, the CDR3 reads TGCGCCAGCAGCTTGGCACTAGCGGACAATGAGAGGTTCTTC.

This clone was counted once. The chain carries TRBV5-1 and TRBJ1-2; 9 nucleotides line up with TRBD1. The CDR3 has 13 amino acids. The germline V gene has CDR1 SGHRS and CDR2 YFSETQ. V dropped 4 bases and J dropped 7; count of bases not matched to a gene: 5. DNA for the CDR3: TGCGCCAGCAGCCGACAGGGGGATTCTGGCTACACCTTC. Its translation: CASSRQGDSGYTF.

This clone was seen a handful of times. The chain recombines TRBV9 with TRBJ1-2; 7 bases map to TRBD1. From germline, CDR1 is SGDLS and CDR2 YYNGEE. The CDR3 is 12 residues long. With 5 bases clipped from V and 6 bases from J, the junction kept 4 bases outside the gene matches. The CDR3 loop reads CASRTGADGYTF. The CDR3 DNA sequence: TGTGCCAGCAGAACAGGGGCAGATGGCTACACCTTC.